This T cell receptor beta chain derives from a study of OX40 agonist ivuxolimab in advanced cancers. Study context: Patients treated during dose escalation were battling hepatocellular carcinoma, melanoma, renal cell or head and neck cancer. Study-wide points: On average, CD8+ T cells had more expanded clones than CD4+. Undetermined was the antigen specificity of the expanded peripheral T cells.

Germline V CDR1 and CDR2: KGHSH, LQKENI. J lost 5 bases, V lost 3 bases, and 7 bases had no gene match. This CDR3 comprises 14 residues. In regard to this clone: Its antigen is not known.

Sequencing was performed with immunoSEQ multiplex PCR; in TCRdb, only in-frame clones are kept and a portion is missing. The sample comprises roughly 77,000 clones, about nine tenths of which are singletons, and nearly 0.55% rests with the top ten. V gene TRBV18 combines with J gene TRBJ2-7; TRBD1 aligns across 7 bases. The TCR sequence derives from an adult with an advanced solid tumor such as melanoma, head and neck, liver or kidney cancer. The sample consisted of CD4+ or CD8+ T cells sorted from blood, taken in a trial of the OX40 agonist ivuxolimab. The CDR3 bases are TGTGCCAGCTCACCCTCCACAGGGGTCCACGAGCAGTACTTC. Protein sequence: CASSPSTGVHEQYF.